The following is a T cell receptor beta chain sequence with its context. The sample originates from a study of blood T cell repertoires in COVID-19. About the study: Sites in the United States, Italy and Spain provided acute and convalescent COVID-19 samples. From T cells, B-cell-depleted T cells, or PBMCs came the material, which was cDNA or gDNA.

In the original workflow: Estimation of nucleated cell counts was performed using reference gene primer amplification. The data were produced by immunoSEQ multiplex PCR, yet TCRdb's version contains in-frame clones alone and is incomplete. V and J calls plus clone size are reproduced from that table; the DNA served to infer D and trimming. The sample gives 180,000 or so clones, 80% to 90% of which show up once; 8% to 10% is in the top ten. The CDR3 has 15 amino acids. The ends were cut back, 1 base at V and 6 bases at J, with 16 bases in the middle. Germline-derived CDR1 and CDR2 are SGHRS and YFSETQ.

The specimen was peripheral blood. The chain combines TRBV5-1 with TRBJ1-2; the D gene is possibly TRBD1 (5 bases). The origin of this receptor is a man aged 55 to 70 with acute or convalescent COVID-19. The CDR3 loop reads CASSLIIGGEDGYTF. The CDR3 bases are TGCGCCAGCAGCTTGATCATCGGGGGTGAGGATGGCTACACCTTC.